This T cell receptor (beta chain) was captured in a study of identical twins. Study findings and constraints: Sequences that were out-of-frame, alpha and twin-shared displayed an excess of low generation probability. The abundant beta clonotypes from cord blood had fewer insertions, and memory repertoires had none of this. The study based its conclusions on cross-sectional statistical analysis and did not follow the same donors.

TCRdb re-called the 5' RACE reads with MiXCR, one entry per CDR3 protein. The sample includes hundreds of thousands of distinct CDR3 sequences, just over 7% of them seen just once. This CDR3 contains 17 residues. From germline, CDR1 is SQVTM and CDR2 ANQGSEA. V gave up 3 bases and J gave up 6 bases; unmatched junction bases: 14. This clonotype was seen a few times. Its antigen is not identified. These records were also assigned to another study, of yellow fever vaccine responses in identical twins. In that study: A vaccine T cell response that seemed partly convergent and partly personalized was reported in twins.

This receptor was obtained from a woman aged 18-29 years in good health. The gene calls are TRBV29-1 and TRBJ2-1, with 10 bases fitting TRBD2. The sequenced sample consisted of PBMCs. CDR3 region: CSVEVLALAGDFNEQFF. The CDR3 nucleotides are TGCAGCGTTGAGGTTCTGGCCCTAGCGGGAGATTTCAATGAGCAGTTCTTC.